Below, one T cell receptor beta chain is given with its context. The antigen this receptor binds is unknown. No base quality values were provided; no much bigger clone lies one nucleotide off. TCR CDR3 regions were amplified from genomic DNA by multiplex PCR using the deep immunoSEQ assay. For each cell subset, the extracted genomic DNA was distributed evenly across all wells of several immunoSEQ 96-well plates, and each plate served as one replicate. For sorted subsets, around 0.2 ug of genomic DNA, equivalent to 30,000 or so T cell genomes, went into each replicate PCR. Purified libraries were measured with a Qubit 3.0 fluorometer, size-checked on a Bioanalyzer 2100, and measured again with the KAPA Library Quantification kit. Every immunoSEQ 96-well plate was sequenced on a separate single-read 150-cycle Illumina NextSeq 550 flow cell. For the original study's pipeline: The immunoSEQ output contained only junctional sequences without quality scores, so filtering could not match that applied to full-length reads. Sequences were annotated with PyIR, a Python wrapper for IgBLAST v1.9, and V/J genes and CDR3 were assigned using IMGT germline references. Reads were removed for weak V/J assignments (E-value above 1e-6), missing CDR3, stop codons, out-of-frame junctions, or ambiguous translated residues. V3J clonotypes were defined as sequences sharing an identical inferred V gene, J gene, and CDR3 amino acid sequence. To compute the percentage overlap between repertoires, the number of shared unique clonotypes was divided by the size of the smaller repertoire. RTK rarefaction, the Chao1 estimator, and Recon v2.1 estimates of unobserved clonotypes were used to assess repertoire richness. Generation probabilities were computed with OLGA for all TCRbeta clonotypes obtained by the gDNA method from several donors. TCRdb obtained this table from immuneACCESS and retained in-frame rearrangements with V and J assigned. These tables miss some clones; where compared with another copy, unresolved V genes account for less than half of the shortfall, and the remainder is unexplained. V and J calls and clone size are those listed in that table; D and trimming were worked out from the DNA. The sample table contains about 79,000 clones; only one count was recorded for about 61% of them. Under 65% of the sample goes to the ten largest clones.

The donors were healthy, HIV-negative adults who had no recently reported acute infections or vaccinations. Every donor was a Caucasian adult residing in Nashville, Tennessee, USA. The CD8 memory samples were a combination of magnetically selected CD45RO+ cells and CCR7-negative CD45RA+ effector memory (TemRA) cells. Blood was collected by leukapheresis, and PBMCs were isolated by Ficoll-Histopaque density gradient centrifugation and then cryopreserved in liquid nitrogen vapor phase. Purity and quantity of every magnetically sorted T cell population were checked by analytical flow cytometry. Each sorted fraction had its genomic DNA isolated and then quantified by UV absorbance on a Nanodrop 2000c. From its cysteine to its phenylalanine, the CDR3 spans 16 amino acids. The kept DNA is CDR3 alone, 48 bases in frame from the first base. The junction shows trimming of 5 bases on V and 4 bases on J, and the gene matches do not reach 9 bases of it. Reading the germline V gene (reference sequence) gives CDR1 MNHEY and CDR2 SMNVEV.

The data were taken from a study of shared clonotypes between healthy human individuals (TCRdb year 2020). Study-wide context: The cohort included three men and a couple of women between 18 and 49 years of age. For each donor, CD4 naive and CD4 memory were each run on three plates, CD8 naive on two plates, and CD8 memory on one plate. To estimate repertoire size and how much clonotype sharing occurs between individuals, the study deeply sequenced the blood TCR repertoires of several healthy adults. To increase sequencing depth and limit assay-specific biases, TCR repertoire library preparation and sequencing were carried out by different laboratories using diverse techniques. Per donor, leukapheresis produced somewhere between about 0.94 and 9.5 billion PBMCs.

Study-wide conclusions, independent of this receptor: Pairwise subsampling led to the expectation that sequencing depth would affect the degree of clonotype sharing among donors. Sampling was limited to blood, and TCR repertoires in tissue likely differ from TCR repertoires in blood. When a handful of donors were compared, the shared fraction of clonotypes was roughly 5% for naive CD4, over 3% for naive CD8, 2.3% for memory CD4, and 0.35% to 0.4% for memory CD8. Incomplete sequencing was indicated by rarefaction of sorted-subset datasets, despite the large sequencing depth. Because the study included a small number of donors, the genetic and exposure-history diversity represented was limited. Estimated clonotype richness was generally larger for naive than for memory subsets. Compared with non-shared clonotypes, the clonotypes found in all four sorted-subset donors had higher generation probabilities.

The sequencing input was memory CD8+ T cells sorted from blood. What this sample's cell subset or site label stands for: CD45RO+ cells pooled with CCR7-negative TemRA cells. The chain links TRBV27 with TRBJ2-7; TRBD2 aligns with 12 central bases. The clonotype comes from a man aged 25-40 years in good health. The CDR3: CASSPGRTSGIYEQYF. The DNA sequence is as follows: TGTGCCAGCAGTCCGGGACGGACTAGCGGGATTTACGAGCAGTACTTC.